A selection of T cell receptor beta chains follows, all from one sample in a study of T cell repertoires in cytomegalovirus infection. TCRdb ran MiXCR on the reads and lists one entry per CDR3 protein. The sample has roughly 230,000 distinct CDR3 sequences, about 12% seen once. The sample consisted of PBMCs. The receptors derive from a human donor in good health (CMV status not recorded). Some clones in this sample may be carry-over from other donors' samples. Both conserved end residues are part of each CDR3. D genes are given only for firm matches. Only part of the rows carry a size: once, few, many, or a class if the clone is expanded.

V,D,J,size,DNA,CDR3
TRBV7-8,NA,TRBJ2-2,many,TGTGCCAGCAGCTTAGCGGTCGGATTAGGGACCGGGGAGCTGTTTTTT,CASSLAVGLGTGELFF
TRBV6-1,TRBD2,TRBJ2-3,many,TGTGCCAGCAGCGGGGGGGCCGGACGCACAGATACGCAGTATTTT,CASSGGAGRTDTQYF
TRBV7-2,NA,TRBJ2-5,many,TGTGCCAGCAGCTTCCCGGCCATCCAAGAGACCCAGTACTTC,CASSFPAIQETQYF
TRBV6-2/TRBV6-3,NA,TRBJ1-6,NA,TGTGCCAGCACCCAACGACAGGAACCTTTATTAGCACCCCTCCACTTT,CASTQRQEPLLAPLHF
TRBV11-2,NA,TRBJ2-7,NA,TGTGCCAGCAGCCTAGGGTCTATGGAGCAGTACTTC,CASSLGSMEQYF
TRBV7-2,TRBD2,TRBJ2-5,many,TGTGCCAGCAGCCGACGGGCTAGCGGGGGGCTCCTCCAAGAGACCCAGTACTTC,CASSRRASGGLLQETQYF
TRBV29-1,NA,TRBJ2-6,many,TGCAGCGTTGAAGGGGGTCGCTCTGGGGCCAACGTCCTGACTTTC,CSVEGGRSGANVLTF
TRBV14,NA,TRBJ1-3,few,TGTGCCAGCAGCCGCAAACAGGGCCGCTCTGGAAACACCATATATTTT,CASSRKQGRSGNTIYF
TRBV7-2,TRBD1,TRBJ1-2,NA,TGTGCCAGCAGCCCGTACGGACAGGCTAACTATGGCTACACCTTC,CASSPYGQANYGYTF
TRBV20-1,TRBD1,TRBJ1-1,few,TGCAGTGCTAGAGAATCGGGACAGATACACACTGAAGCTTTCTTT,CSARESGQIHTEAFF
TRBV14,TRBD1,TRBJ1-1,NA,TGTGCCAGCAGCCAAGACCATCAGGGGGCAGGCACTGAAGCTTTCTTT,CASSQDHQGAGTEAFF
TRBV28,NA,TRBJ2-7,NA,TGTGCCAGCACCTGGATTCCTCCCTACGAGCAGTACTTC,CASTWIPPYEQYF
TRBV7-9,TRBD2,TRBJ2-1,NA,TGTGCCAGCAGCCTCTCCCTAGCGGGGTTACCCAATGAGCAGTTCTTC,CASSLSLAGLPNEQFF
TRBV7-8,TRBD2,TRBJ2-1,many,TGTGCCAGCAGCGGGCGTAGCGGGAGTCCCTACAATGAGCAGTTCTTC,CASSGRSGSPYNEQFF
TRBV19,NA,TRBJ1-1,NA,TGTGCCAGTAGTCCTTCCTCCTACGGGAGGGCTTTCTTT,CASSPSSYGRAFF
TRBV11-2,NA,TRBJ2-2,NA,TGTGCCAGCCCCCCGGGACGGCCGAACACCGGGGAGCTGTTTTTT,CASPPGRPNTGELFF
TRBV4-3,NA,TRBJ2-1,many,TGCGCCAGCAGCCAAGATGGGTGGGGGGAAGAGCAGTTCTTC,CASSQDGWGEEQFF
TRBV7-2,NA,TRBJ2-7,many,TGTGCCAGCACCGTGGTACCGAGCTCCTACGAGCAGTACTTC,CASTVVPSSYEQYF